This T cell receptor beta chain is from a study of identical twins. Study conclusions and caveats: With monozygotic twins, out-of-frame TCR alpha sharing exceeded what models estimated. Analyses based on zero insertions could be partly confounded by invariant MAIT and iNKT cells.

Trimming cost V 4 bases and J 5 bases; bases outside gene matches: 1. The CDR3 contains 11 residues. In germline, CDR1 is GTSNPN, CDR2 SVGIG (reference sequence). Template switching introduced a universal primer site, and the cDNA bore unique molecular identifiers. Using its own MiXCR run on the 5' RACE reads, TCRdb lists one record per CDR3 protein. The sample lists roughly 490,000 distinct CDR3 sequences, over 11% occurring once. A word on this clonotype: The target antigen is unknown.

These data also featured in a second study, about yellow fever vaccine responses in identical twins. That study adds: A vaccine T cell response that seemed partly convergent and partly personalized was reported in twins.

The sequenced material came from CD4+ T cells sorted from blood. The chain uses TRBV30 and TRBJ2-5; 7 positions agree with TRBD1. The clonotype originates from a woman younger than 35 in good health. This chain's CDR3 is CAWMTGETQYF. CDR3 bases: TGTGCCTGGATGACAGGGGAGACCCAGTACTTC.